The 7 T cell receptor beta chains listed next were all sequenced from one sample in a study of blood T cell repertoires in COVID-19. TCRdb's copy holds only in-frame clones and misses some; the assay was immunoSEQ multiplex PCR. The table has more than 300,000 clones, about 89% seen once. The sequencing input was peripheral blood. These receptors were obtained from a young man who had recovered from COVID-19.

This sequence joins TRBV5-6 and TRBJ1-1, with D perhaps TRBD1 (5 bases). V was cut by 1 base and J by 4 bases, with 14 bases left in between. Germline CDR1 SGHDT, CDR2 YYEEEE. The CDR3 extends over 15 amino acids. The CDR3 here is CASSLRWTLGTEAFF. CDR3 nucleotide sequence: TGTGCCAGCAGCTTGAGGTGGACACTCGGCACTGAAGCTTTCTTT. Looking up the rest from reference TRBV5-6 and TRBJ1-1 gives the full variable domain: DAGVTQSPTHLIKTRGQQVTLRCSPKSGHDTVSWYQQALGQGPQFIFQYYEEEERQRGNFPDRFSGHQFPNYSSELNVNALLLGDSALYLCASSLRWTLGTEAFFGQGTRLTVV.

The V gene is TRBV24-1, the J gene TRBJ2-2; possibly TRBD2 for D (5 bases). Per the germline V gene, CDR1 is KGHDR and CDR2 is SFDVKD. This CDR3 comprises 16 residues. Between the trimmed V and J ends, which lost 2 bases and 0 bases, there was a span of 9 bases. CDR3 region: CATSDSERPNTGELFF. CDR3 bases: TGTGCCACCAGTGATTCCGAGCGGCCGAACACCGGGGAGCTGTTTTTT.

This clone turned up a few times. The chain combines TRBV7-3 with TRBJ1-1; the match to TRBD1 covers 7 bases. Per germline, CDR1 SGHTA and CDR2 FQGTGA. This CDR3 has 13 amino acids. V was pared by 6 bases and J by 1 base, with 2 bases of the junction left unmatched. In DNA form, the CDR3 reads TGTGCCAGCAGTCGGACAGGGAACACTGAAGCTTTCTTT. Protein sequence: CASSRTGNTEAFF.

This sequence joins TRBV7-9 and TRBJ1-1; TRBD1 might be the D (5 bases). The germline gives CDR1 SEHNR, CDR2 FQNEAQ (reference sequence). V was pared by 4 bases and J by 4 bases, with 13 bases between. The CDR3 is made up of 14 amino acids. CDR3 bases: TGTGCCAGCAGCTCCAGGGATCCCGCCACTGAAGCTTTCTTT. Translated, it gives CASSSRDPATEAFF.

Only one count was recorded for this clone. The V and J genes are TRBV3-1 (or the pseudogene TRBV3-2) and TRBJ2-7, with D possibly TRBD1 on 7 matching bases. The CDR3 spans 13 residues. Germline CDR1 LGHDT, CDR2 YNNKEL (reference sequence). V dropped 3 bases and J dropped 7 bases, with 13 bases sitting between them. The CDR3 DNA sequence: TGTGCCAGCAGCCAGGAGGGGGCTGGTGAGCAGTACTTC. Amino acid sequence: CASSQEGAGEQYF.

This chain links TRBV6-5 with TRBJ1-1; 7 bases map to TRBD1. The CDR3 has 15 amino acids. The germline V gene encodes CDR1 MNHEY and CDR2 SVGAGI. The V and J ends lost 2 bases and 4 bases, in that order; junction bases with no gene match: 7. The CDR3 DNA reads as TGTGCCAGCAGTTACGACGGGACAGTAAGCACTGAAGCTTTCTTT. Protein product: CASSYDGTVSTEAFF.

The chain combines TRBV12-1 with TRBJ2-5; no DNA check was done on the table's D call, TRBD2. TRBV12-1 is marked as a pseudogene. The CDR3 loop spans 19 amino acids. CDR3 amino acids: CASSYERELRAAMGETQYF. Here the CDR3 DNA reads TGTGCCAGCAGCTATGAGCGGGAGTTAAGAGCTGCCATGGGTGAGACCCAGTACTTC.